This T cell receptor beta chain comes out of a study of blood T cell repertoires in COVID-19. Study-level background: Samples of COVID-19 (acute and convalescent) were obtained from the United States, Italy and Spain. PBMCs, B-cell-depleted T cells, or T cells were the source of the cDNA or gDNA that made up the material.

This CDR3 contains 17 residues. The germline V gene encodes CDR1 SGHNT and CDR2 YYREEE (reference sequence). The V gene end was trimmed by 0 bases and the J gene end by 6 bases; junction bases not matched to a gene: 12. In the authors' workflow: Estimation of nucleated cell counts was performed using reference gene primer amplification. This table comes from immunoSEQ multiplex PCR, and its TCRdb copy is limited to in-frame clones, with some not included. That table gives V, J and clone size, and the DNA gave D and trimming. The sample lists about 250,000 clones; 83% were seen once. The sample taken for sequencing was peripheral blood. This sequence was found in a human donor in a cohort sampled during active COVID-19. The chain recombines TRBV5-4 with TRBJ2-1, with TRBD1 matching 7 bases. The CDR3 loop is CASSLGPGRQGPNEQFF. In DNA, the CDR3 is TGTGCCAGCAGCTTGGGGCCAGGACGACAGGGCCCCAATGAGCAGTTCTTC.